The entry that follows covers one T cell receptor (beta chain) sequence. These data come from a study of T cell changes during pregnancy in multiple sclerosis. Data came from immunoSEQ multiplex PCR; TCRdb stores just in-frame clones and leaves some out. The sample lists tens of thousands of clones, about 93% occurring once. This specimen was peripheral blood, taken in the third trimester of pregnancy. This TCR came from a female donor in good health, enrolled as a control in a pregnancy study.

CDR3 sequence (DNA): TGTGCCACCAGCGCTACCATCGCACAGGGACGGGACGAGCAGTACTTC. Protein sequence: CATSATIAQGRDEQYF. The gene calls are TRBV15 and TRBJ2-7; tentatively, D is TRBD1 (6 bases). Between the trimmed V and J ends, which lost 5 bases and 5 bases, there was a span of 22 bases. The germline gives CDR1 LNHNV, CDR2 YYDKDF (reference sequence). The CDR3 is 16 amino acids. Filled out from reference TRBV15 and TRBJ2-7, the complete variable domain reads DAMVIQNPRYQVTQFGKPVTLSCSQTLNHNVMYWYQQKSSQAPKLLFHYYDKDFNNEADTPDNFQSRRPNTSFCFLDIRSPGLGDTAMYLCATSATIAQGRDEQYFGPGTRLTVT.